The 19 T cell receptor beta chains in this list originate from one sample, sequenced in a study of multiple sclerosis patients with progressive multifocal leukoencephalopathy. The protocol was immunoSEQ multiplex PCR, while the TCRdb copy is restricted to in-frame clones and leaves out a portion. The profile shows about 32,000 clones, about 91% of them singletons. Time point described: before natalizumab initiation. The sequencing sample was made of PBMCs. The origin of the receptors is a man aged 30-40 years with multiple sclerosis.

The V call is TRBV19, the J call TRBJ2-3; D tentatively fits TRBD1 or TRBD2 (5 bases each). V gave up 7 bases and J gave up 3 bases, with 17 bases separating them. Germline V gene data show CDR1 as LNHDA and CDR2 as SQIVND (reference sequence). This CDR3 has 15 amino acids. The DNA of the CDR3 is TGTGCCAGTACCTTTTCTAGCTGGGGGACAGATACGCAGTATTTT. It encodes CASTFSSWGTDTQYF.

In DNA, the CDR3 is TGCGCCAGCAGCCAGAACCCCGGGGGGGCTGGCTACACCTTC. This gives the protein CASSQNPGGAGYTF. The rearrangement joins TRBV4-1 to TRBJ1-2, with D possibly matching TRBD1 (6 bases). Germline loops: CDR1 MGHRA, CDR2 YSYEKL. The length of the CDR3 is 14 residues. V gave up 3 bases and J gave up 7 bases, with 15 bases separating them.

This chain's CDR3 is CASMRGRAAYEQYF. CDR3 bases: TGTGCCAGCATGCGCGGCAGGGCTGCCTACGAGCAGTACTTC. J is TRBJ2-7 and V is TRBV6-6; a possible D gene is TRBD1 (5 bases). The germline V and J ends were trimmed by 7 bases and 2 bases, with 15 bases remaining between them. The CDR3 extends over 14 amino acids. Germline V gives CDR1 MNHNY, CDR2 SVGAGI (reference sequence).

The CDR3 reads CASSPRLAGGSEQFF. The CDR3 DNA follows: TGTGCCAGCTCACCTAGACTAGCGGGAGGTAGTGAGCAGTTCTTC. The rearrangement links TRBV18 to TRBJ2-1; 13 bases agree with TRBD2. V trimming: 3 bases; J trimming: 9 bases; junction bases outside the gene matches: 5. Germline CDR1 reads KGHSH; CDR2 reads LQKENI. There are 15 residues in the CDR3.

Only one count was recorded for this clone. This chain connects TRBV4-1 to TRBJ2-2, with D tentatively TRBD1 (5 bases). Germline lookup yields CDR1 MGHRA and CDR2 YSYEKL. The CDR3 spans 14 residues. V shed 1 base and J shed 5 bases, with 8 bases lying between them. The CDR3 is CASSQGPGTGELFF. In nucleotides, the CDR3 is TGCGCCAGCAGCCAAGGGCCAGGGACCGGGGAGCTGTTTTTT.

In DNA, the CDR3 is TGTGCCAGCAGCTTCTCGGACAGGGTCCCCTACAATGAGCAGTTCTTC. It translates to CASSFSDRVPYNEQFF. The chain is built from TRBV11-2 and TRBJ2-1; 8 bases align to TRBD1. CDR1 SGHAT and CDR2 FQNNGV come from the germline V gene. This CDR3 comprises 16 residues. V dropped 3 bases and J dropped 2; count of bases not matched to a gene: 6. Full variable domain (missing parts from reference TRBV11-2 and TRBJ2-1): EAGVAQSPRYKIIEKRQSVAFWCNPISGHATLYWYQQILGQGPKLLIQFQNNGVVDDSQLPKDRFSAERLKGVDSTLKIQPAKLEDSAVYLCASSFSDRVPYNEQFFGPGTRLTVL.

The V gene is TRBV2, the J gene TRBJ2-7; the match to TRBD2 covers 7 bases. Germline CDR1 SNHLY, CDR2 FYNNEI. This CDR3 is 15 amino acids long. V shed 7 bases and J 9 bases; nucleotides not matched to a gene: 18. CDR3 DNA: TGTGCCAGCATTTTCTCCCAGCCACCGGGAGGCGGGCAGTACGTC. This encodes CASIFSQPPGGGQYV.

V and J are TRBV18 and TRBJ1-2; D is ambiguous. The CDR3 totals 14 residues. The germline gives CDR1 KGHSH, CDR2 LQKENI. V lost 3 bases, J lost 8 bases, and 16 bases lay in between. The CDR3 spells CASSPSKGSSGYTF. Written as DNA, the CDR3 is TGTGCCAGCTCACCTTCAAAAGGGTCCAGCGGCTACACCTTC.

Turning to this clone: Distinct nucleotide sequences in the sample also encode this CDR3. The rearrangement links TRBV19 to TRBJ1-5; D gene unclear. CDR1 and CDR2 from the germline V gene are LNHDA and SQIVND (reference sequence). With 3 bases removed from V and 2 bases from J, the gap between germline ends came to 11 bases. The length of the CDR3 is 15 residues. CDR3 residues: CASSIAGGGNQPQHF. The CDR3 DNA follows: TGTGCCAGTAGTATCGCAGGTGGTGGCAATCAGCCCCAGCATTTT.

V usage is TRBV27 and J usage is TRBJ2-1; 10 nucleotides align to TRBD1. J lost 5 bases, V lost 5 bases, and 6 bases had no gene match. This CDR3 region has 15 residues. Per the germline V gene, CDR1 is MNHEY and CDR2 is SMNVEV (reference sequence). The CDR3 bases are TGTGCCAGCAGTAGACCGGGACAGGGGCACAATGAGCAGTTCTTC. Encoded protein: CASSRPGQGHNEQFF.

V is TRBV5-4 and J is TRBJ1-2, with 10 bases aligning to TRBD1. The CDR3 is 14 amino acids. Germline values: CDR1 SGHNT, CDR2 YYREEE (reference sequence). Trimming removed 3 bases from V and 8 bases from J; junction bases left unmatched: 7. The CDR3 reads CASSYGTGVRGYTF. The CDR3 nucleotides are TGTGCCAGCAGCTACGGGACAGGGGTCAGAGGCTACACCTTC.

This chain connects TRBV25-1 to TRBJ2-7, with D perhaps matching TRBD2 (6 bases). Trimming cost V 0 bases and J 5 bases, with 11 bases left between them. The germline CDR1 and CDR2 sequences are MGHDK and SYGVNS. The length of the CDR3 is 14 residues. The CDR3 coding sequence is TGTGCCAGCAGTGAATACGGGGGAGGCCACGAGCAGTACTTC. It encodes CASSEYGGGHEQYF.

This CDR3 reads CASSPGQVDTGELFF. In DNA, the CDR3 is TGCGCCAGCAGCCCGGGACAGGTAGACACCGGGGAGCTGTTTTTT. This chain links TRBV5-1 with TRBJ2-2; 8 bases are shared with TRBD1. Trimming at V came to 4 bases and at J to 3 bases, leaving 5 bases not matched to a gene. CDR3 length: 15 amino acids. Germline-derived CDR1 and CDR2 are SGHRS and YFSETQ.

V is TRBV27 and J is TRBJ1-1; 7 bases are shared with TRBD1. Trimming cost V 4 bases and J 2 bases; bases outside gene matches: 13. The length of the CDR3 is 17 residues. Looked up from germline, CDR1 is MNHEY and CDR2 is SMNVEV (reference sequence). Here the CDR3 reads CASSSQGVLVLNTEAFF. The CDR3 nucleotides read TGTGCCAGCAGTTCCCAGGGGGTCCTGGTTTTAAACACTGAAGCTTTCTTT.

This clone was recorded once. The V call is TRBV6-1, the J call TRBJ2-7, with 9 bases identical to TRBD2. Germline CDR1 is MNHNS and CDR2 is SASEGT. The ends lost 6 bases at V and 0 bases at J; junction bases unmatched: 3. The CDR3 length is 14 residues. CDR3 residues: CASRLAGSSYEQYF. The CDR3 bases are TGTGCCAGCAGGCTAGCGGGGAGCTCCTACGAGCAGTACTTC.

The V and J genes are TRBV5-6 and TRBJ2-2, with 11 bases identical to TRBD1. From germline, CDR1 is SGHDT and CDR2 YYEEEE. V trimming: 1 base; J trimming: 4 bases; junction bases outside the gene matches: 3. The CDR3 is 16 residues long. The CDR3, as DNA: TGTGCCAGCAGCTTGCCGGGACAGGGGGTCACCGGGGAGCTGTTTTTT. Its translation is CASSLPGQGVTGELFF. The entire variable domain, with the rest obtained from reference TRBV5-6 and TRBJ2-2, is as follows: DAGVTQSPTHLIKTRGQQVTLRCSPKSGHDTVSWYQQALGQGPQFIFQYYEEEERQRGNFPDRFSGHQFPNYSSELNVNALLLGDSALYLCASSLPGQGVTGELFFGEGSRLTVL.

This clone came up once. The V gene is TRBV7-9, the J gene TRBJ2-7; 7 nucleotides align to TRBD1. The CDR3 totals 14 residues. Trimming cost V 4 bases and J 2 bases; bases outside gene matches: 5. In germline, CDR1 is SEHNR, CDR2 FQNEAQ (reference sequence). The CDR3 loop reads CASSSEGATYEQYF. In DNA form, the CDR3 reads TGTGCCAGCAGCTCTGAGGGGGCGACCTACGAGCAGTACTTC.

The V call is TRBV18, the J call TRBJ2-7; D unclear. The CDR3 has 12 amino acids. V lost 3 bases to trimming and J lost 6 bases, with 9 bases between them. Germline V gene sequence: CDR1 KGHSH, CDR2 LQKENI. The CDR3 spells CASSPGAGEQYF. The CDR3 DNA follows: TGTGCCAGCTCACCGGGCGCTGGCGAGCAGTACTTC. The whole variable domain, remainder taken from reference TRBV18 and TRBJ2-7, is NAGVMQNPRHLVRRRGQEARLRCSPMKGHSHVYWYRQLPEEGLKFMVYLQKENIIDESGMPKERFSAEFPKEGPSILRIQQVVRGDSAAYFCASSPGAGEQYFGPGTRLTVT.

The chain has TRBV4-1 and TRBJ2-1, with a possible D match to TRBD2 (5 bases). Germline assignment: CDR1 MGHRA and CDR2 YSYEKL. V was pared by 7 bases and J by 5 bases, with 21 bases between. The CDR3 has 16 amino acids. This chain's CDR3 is CASTLEGGGLNNEQFF. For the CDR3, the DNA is TGCGCCAGCACCCTTGAGGGTGGAGGTCTAAACAATGAGCAGTTCTTC.